These 27 T cell receptor beta chains came from one sample sequenced in a study of STAT3 mutations in large granular lymphocyte leukemia. Study-level findings and limits: In T-cell large granular lymphocyte leukemia, about half of patients showed multiple immunodominant subclonotypes.

Assay: immunoSEQ multiplex PCR; the TCRdb copy retains only in-frame clones and omits some. The repertoire has 2,700 or so clones, approximately 31% of them found once; the top ten carry about two thirds. These receptors' targets are unknown. Sequenced sample: PBMCs. Receptors were obtained from a human donor with T large granular lymphocyte leukemia. Some clones in this sample may be carry-over from other donors' samples.

V usage is TRBV18 and J usage is TRBJ1-3; D is unresolved. V was trimmed by 2 bases and J by 4 bases, leaving 9 bases between them. CDR3 length: 14 residues. From germline, CDR1 is KGHSH and CDR2 LQKENI. Written as DNA, the CDR3 is TGTGCCAGCTCACCAACCCCAGTCGGAAACACCATATATTTT. Its translation: CASSPTPVGNTIYF.

The chain uses TRBV29-1 and TRBJ2-7; 9 bases fit TRBD1. CDR3 length: 13 residues. V was clipped by 1 base and J by 4 bases; unmatched bases: 2. Germline lookup yields CDR1 SQVTM and CDR2 ANQGSEA. The CDR3 reads CSVEGTGVYEQYF. As DNA, the CDR3 is TGCAGCGTTGAAGGGACAGGGGTTTACGAGCAGTACTTC.

There are a few counts of this clone. The chain carries TRBV5-6 and TRBJ2-7; TRBD2 might be the D (6 bases). V lost 4 bases, J lost 5 bases, and 13 bases lay in between. CDR1 SGHDT and CDR2 YYEEEE come from the germline V gene. This CDR3 has 13 amino acids. In nucleotides, the CDR3 is TGTGCCAGCAGCGACCATGGAGGGGACGAGCAGTACTTC. It translates to CASSDHGGDEQYF. Supplemented by reference TRBV5-6 and TRBJ2-7, the full variable domain reads DAGVTQSPTHLIKTRGQQVTLRCSPKSGHDTVSWYQQALGQGPQFIFQYYEEEERQRGNFPDRFSGHQFPNYSSELNVNALLLGDSALYLCASSDHGGDEQYFGPGTRLTVT.

This clone was seen a handful of times. The chain uses TRBV27 and TRBJ2-1; D uncertain. Germline-derived CDR1 and CDR2 are MNHEY and SMNVEV (reference sequence). With 3 bases removed from V and 8 bases from J, the gap between germline ends came to 11 bases. This CDR3 spans 13 amino acids. The CDR3 region has the DNA TGTGCCAGCAGTTTGTCCGGCCCGGATGAGCAGTTCTTC. This encodes CASSLSGPDEQFF.

By sample share, this clone is medium-sized. The chain carries TRBV14 and TRBJ2-1, with TRBD2 matching 11 bases. In germline, CDR1 is SGHDN, CDR2 FVKESK. Trimming at V came to 0 bases and at J to 4 bases, leaving 8 bases not matched to a gene. The CDR3 has 18 residues. CDR3 protein: CASSQDRKLAGAYNEQFF. CDR3 nucleotide sequence: TGTGCCAGCAGCCAAGATCGCAAACTAGCGGGGGCTTACAATGAGCAGTTCTTC.

There are a few counts of this clone. Its ends do not fully match the called genes, so a read error is possible. J is TRBJ1-5 and V is TRBV27, with D maybe TRBD1 (6 bases). The germline gives CDR1 MNHEY, CDR2 SMNVEV (reference sequence). The CDR3 has 12 amino acids. The CDR3 DNA reads as TGCTGGGGGGCAAATAGCAATCAGCCCCAGCATTTT. This codes for CWGANSNQPQHF.

The chain employs TRBV6-5 and TRBJ2-7; 7 nucleotides agree with TRBD2. The V and J ends lost 6 bases and 2 bases, in that order; junction bases with no gene match: 4. The germline V gene has CDR1 MNHEY and CDR2 SVGAGI. There are 13 residues in the CDR3. This CDR3 is CASSLGTTYEQYF. CDR3 nucleotide sequence: TGTGCCAGCAGCTTAGGGACTACCTACGAGCAGTACTTC.

The chain combines TRBV18 with TRBJ1-2; 10 nucleotides match TRBD1. Germline assignment: CDR1 KGHSH and CDR2 LQKENI. The CDR3 length is 15 residues. Losses at the gene ends were 4 bases for V and 3 bases for J; bases not matched to a gene: 5. The CDR3 region has the DNA TGTGCCAGCTCACTGGGACAGGGGATAGACTATGGCTACACCTTC. Translated, it gives CASSLGQGIDYGYTF.

The chain employs TRBV9 and TRBJ2-3; TRBD2 is a possible D gene (6 bases). This CDR3 has 15 residues. The germline V and J ends were trimmed by 4 bases and 0 bases, with 12 bases remaining between them. CDR1 is SGDLS and CDR2 is YYNGEE in the germline V gene. The CDR3 loop is CASSPGGSSTDTQYF. The CDR3 nucleotides are TGTGCCAGCAGCCCCGGGGGATCCAGCACAGATACGCAGTATTTT.

This sequence joins TRBV27 and TRBJ2-1; 12 bases match TRBD2. V lost 4 bases to trimming and J lost 3 bases; unmatched junction nucleotides: 4. Germline values: CDR1 MNHEY, CDR2 SMNVEV (reference sequence). There are 16 residues in the CDR3. The CDR3 is CASSSWTSGIYNEQFF. The CDR3 DNA reads TGTGCCAGCAGTTCGTGGACTAGCGGGATCTACAATGAGCAGTTCTTC.

This sequence joins TRBV28 and TRBJ2-7, with D tentatively TRBD1 (5 bases). Between the trimmed V and J ends, which lost 2 bases and 3 bases, there was a span of 17 bases. CDR3 length: 16 residues. Germline CDR1 and CDR2: MDHEN and SYDVKM. CDR3 in DNA: TGTGCCAGCAGTTTAAGGGGCAGTAGGGTCCTCTACGAGCAGTACTTC. This translates into CASSLRGSRVLYEQYF.

The chain recombines TRBV7-8 with TRBJ2-1; possible D gene TRBD1, 7 bases. Germline CDR1 reads SGHVS; CDR2 reads FQNEAQ. Trimming shortened V by 5 bases and J by 7 bases, and 15 bases separated the two germline ends. The CDR3 covers 14 residues. The CDR3 is CASSARQGGNEQFF. Here the CDR3 DNA reads TGTGCCAGCAGCGCCCGACAGGGAGGAAATGAGCAGTTCTTC.

The V call is TRBV30, the J call TRBJ1-1; D unclear. The CDR3 contains 13 residues. V lost 3 bases, J lost 2 bases, and 10 bases lay in between. Germline V gene data show CDR1 as GTSNPN and CDR2 as SVGIG (reference sequence). The DNA of the CDR3 is TGTGCCTGGAGCCAAAGCCCTAACACTGAAGCTTTCTTT. This codes for CAWSQSPNTEAFF. The full variable domain, in which reference TRBV30 and TRBJ1-1 provide the parts outside the CDR3, is SQTIHQWPATLVQPVGSPLSLECTVEGTSNPNLYWYRQAAGRGLQLLFYSVGIGQISSEVPQNLSASRPQDRQFILSSKKLLLSDSGFYLCAWSQSPNTEAFFGQGTRLTVV.

This clone was observed a handful of times. V gene TRBV5-1 combines with J gene TRBJ1-1, with a possible D match to TRBD1 (5 bases). Per the germline V gene, CDR1 is SGHRS and CDR2 is YFSETQ. V dropped 1 base and J dropped 3 bases, with 10 bases sitting between them. The CDR3 covers 14 residues. The CDR3 loop is CASSLWGGDTEAFF. CDR3 nucleotides: TGCGCCAGCAGCTTGTGGGGGGGAGACACTGAAGCTTTCTTT.

This clone was seen once. The chain is built from TRBV30 and TRBJ1-2; D remains unclear. Germline lookup yields CDR1 GTSNPN and CDR2 SVGIG (reference sequence). V was shortened by 0 bases and J by 2 bases, with 7 bases between the two germline ends. The CDR3 totals 13 residues. Written as DNA, the CDR3 is TGTGCCTGGAGTGTGGAGGAAAACTATGGCTACACCTTC. It codes for CAWSVEENYGYTF. Full variable domain (rest looked up from reference TRBV30 and TRBJ1-2): SQTIHQWPATLVQPVGSPLSLECTVEGTSNPNLYWYRQAAGRGLQLLFYSVGIGQISSEVPQNLSASRPQDRQFILSSKKLLLSDSGFYLCAWSVEENYGYTFGSGTRLTVV.

CDR3 sequence: CASSLGNRDAFF. CDR3 nucleotides: TGTGCCAGCAGCTTAGGGAACAGAGACGCTTTCTTT. The chain is built from TRBV7-9 and TRBJ1-1; D is unresolved. Germline values: CDR1 SEHNR, CDR2 FQNEAQ (reference sequence). Trimming left V 1 base short and J 11 bases short, with 11 bases between. The CDR3 spans 12 residues.

V usage is TRBV30 and J usage is TRBJ1-1; D gene uncertain. Germline loops: CDR1 GTSNPN, CDR2 SVGIG (reference sequence). The CDR3 loop spans 11 amino acids. Trimming left V 3 bases short and J 11 bases short, with 13 bases between. DNA for the CDR3: TGTGCCTGGAGGTTCGGCCCGGCGGCTTTCTTT. Translated, it gives CAWRFGPAAFF.

This clone has more than one count but fewer than ten. V gene TRBV27 combines with J gene TRBJ2-3, with 13 bases that match TRBD2. V lost 8 bases to trimming and J lost 4 bases; unmatched junction nucleotides: 6. Germline V CDR1 and CDR2: MNHEY, SMNVEV (reference sequence). CDR3 size: 15 residues. CDR3 protein: CASSRLAGGPDTQYF. The CDR3 DNA reads TGTGCCAGCTCTAGACTAGCGGGAGGCCCAGATACGCAGTATTTT.

The chain has TRBV30 and TRBJ1-5; D gene ambiguous. This CDR3 contains 14 residues. Germline values: CDR1 GTSNPN, CDR2 SVGIG (reference sequence). Trimming removed 3 bases at V and 2 bases at J, with 11 bases between. Written as DNA, the CDR3 is TGTGCCTGGAGCGTGGGTCGGGGCAATCAGCCCCAGCATTTT. This codes for CAWSVGRGNQPQHF.

The genes are TRBV7-9 and TRBJ2-2; D is ambiguous. In germline, CDR1 is SEHNR, CDR2 FQNEAQ (reference sequence). V was trimmed by 5 bases and J by 4 bases, leaving 11 bases between them. The CDR3 length is 14 residues. CDR3 region: CASSDWGVTGELFF. The CDR3 bases are TGTGCCAGCAGCGACTGGGGTGTCACCGGGGAGCTGTTTTTT.

CDR3 protein: CASSLGVQPQHF. The CDR3 bases are TGTGCCAGCAGCTTAGGTGTGCAGCCCCAGCATTTT. The chain links TRBV7-9 to TRBJ1-5; D not certain. Trimming removed 1 base from V and 7 bases from J, with 5 bases in between. This CDR3 region has 12 residues. The germline V gene encodes CDR1 SEHNR and CDR2 FQNEAQ (reference sequence).

The V call is TRBV5-4, the J call TRBJ1-6, with unresolved D. V was trimmed by 4 bases and J by 6 bases, leaving 20 bases between them. Germline V gene data show CDR1 as SGHNT and CDR2 as YYREEE (reference sequence). CDR3 size: 17 residues. In DNA form, the CDR3 reads TGTGCCAGCAGCCTCAAACACCGGGAATCCGGTAATTCACCCCTCCACTTT. It is translated as CASSLKHRESGNSPLHF.

This clone was seen more than once but under ten times. The chain links TRBV29-1 to TRBJ1-2; the D is unclear. The CDR3 is made up of 10 amino acids. In germline, CDR1 is SQVTM, CDR2 ANQGSEA. V was clipped by 5 bases and J by 6 bases, with 7 bases between them. This CDR3 is CSVPLHGYTF. CDR3 DNA: TGCAGCGTTCCCCTGCATGGCTACACCTTC. Full variable domain (remainder filled in from reference TRBV29-1 and TRBJ1-2): SAVISQKPSRDICQRGTSLTIQCQVDSQVTMMFWYRQQPGQSLTLIATANQGSEATYESGFVIDKFPISRPNLTFSTLTVSNMSPEDSSIYLCSVPLHGYTFGSGTRLTVV.

The CDR3 sequence is CASSSGTPRGYTF. DNA for the CDR3: TGCGCCAGCAGCTCGGGGACCCCTCGTGGCTACACCTTC. The genes are TRBV5-1 and TRBJ1-2; weak D call: TRBD1 (5 bases). V was shortened by 3 bases and J by 7 bases, with 13 bases between the two germline ends. The germline V gene has CDR1 SGHRS and CDR2 YFSETQ. The CDR3 has 13 amino acids.

Judged by abundance, this clone is medium-sized. The V gene is TRBV4-1, the J gene TRBJ2-2; D remains ambiguous. V lost 7 bases and J lost 3, with 15 bases in between. The germline V gene encodes CDR1 MGHRA and CDR2 YSYEKL. The CDR3 is 15 residues long. The CDR3 sequence: CASTPDPQHTGELFF. For the CDR3, the DNA is TGCGCCAGCACCCCAGATCCACAACACACCGGGGAGCTGTTTTTT.

This clone occurred once. The chain carries TRBV29-1 and TRBJ2-3; no reliable D call. Trimming removed 7 bases from V and 2 bases from J, with 19 bases in between. The CDR3 is 15 amino acids. Germline CDR1 SQVTM, CDR2 ANQGSEA. Written as DNA, the CDR3 is TGCAGCGCCCGCTGGCTGGGCGTTTCCACAGATACGCAGTATTTT. Protein sequence: CSARWLGVSTDTQYF.

The rearrangement links TRBV30 to TRBJ1-1; 8 bases fit TRBD1. Germline V CDR1 and CDR2: GTSNPN, SVGIG (reference sequence). Losses at the gene ends were 4 bases for V and 0 bases for J; bases not matched to a gene: 13. This CDR3 comprises 17 residues. The CDR3 nucleotides are TGTGCCTGGACTCCGGGACAGGCCCCGGTCATGAACACTGAAGCTTTCTTT. Translation gives CAWTPGQAPVMNTEAFF. Together with reference TRBV30 and TRBJ1-1, the CDR3 gives the full variable domain: SQTIHQWPATLVQPVGSPLSLECTVEGTSNPNLYWYRQAAGRGLQLLFYSVGIGQISSEVPQNLSASRPQDRQFILSSKKLLLSDSGFYLCAWTPGQAPVMNTEAFFGQGTRLTVV.